The 14 T cell receptor beta chains below all came from one sample that was sequenced in a study of T-cell reconstitution after alpha-beta-depleted transplantation in children. Unique molecular identifiers were incorporated into the prepared TCRbeta library. TCRdb fed the PCR reads into MiXCR, producing one record per CDR3 protein. The sample shows fewer than 550,000 distinct CDR3 sequences, roughly an eighth of them seen only once. This material consisted of PBMCs, mostly from graft donor cells, taken 180 days after TCRalphabeta/CD19-depleted stem cell transplant. All receptors derive from a female patient between 2 and 15 years old who had a stem cell transplant for aplastic anemia, so the T cells may come from the graft donor.

There are many counts of this clonotype. This rearrangement joins TRBV20-1 to TRBJ2-1, with no clear D. The CDR3 has 12 amino acids. Germline-derived CDR1 and CDR2 are DFQATT and SNEGSKA (reference sequence). Trimming took 3 bases from V and 4 from J, leaving 7 bases between them. CDR3 sequence reads: CSASARYNEQFF. As DNA, the CDR3 is TGCAGTGCTAGTGCTAGGTACAATGAGCAGTTCTTC.

This clonotype has more than one count but fewer than ten. The V and J genes are TRBV20-1 and TRBJ1-5, with 9 bases matching TRBD1. The germline CDR1 and CDR2 sequences are DFQATT and SNEGSKA (reference sequence). This CDR3 is 15 amino acids long. J was trimmed by 2 bases and V by 1 base; bases with no gene match: 3. The CDR3 loop reads CSARAWTGGNQPQHF. The CDR3, as DNA: TGCAGTGCTAGAGCGTGGACAGGGGGCAATCAGCCCCAGCATTTT.

This clonotype was observed a handful of times. The chain combines TRBV9 with TRBJ2-6; 13 bases align to TRBD2. The CDR3 is 17 amino acids. V gave up 3 bases and J gave up 0 bases; unmatched junction bases: 0. Germline V CDR1 and CDR2: SGDLS, YYNGEE. CDR3 nucleotide sequence: TGTGCCAGCAGCGGACTAGCGGGAGGCTCTGGGGCCAACGTCCTGACTTTC. It specifies CASSGLAGGSGANVLTF. The full variable domain, rest sourced from reference TRBV9 and TRBJ2-6, is DSGVTQTPKHLITATGQRVTLRCSPRSGDLSVYWYQQSLDQGLQFLIQYYNGEERAKGNILERFSAQQFPDLHSELNLSSLELGDSALYFCASSGLAGGSGANVLTFGAGSRLTVL.

This clonotype was picked up a small number of times. The gene calls are TRBV11-3 and TRBJ2-5, with 11 bases fitting TRBD2. This CDR3 is 16 amino acids long. The V segment lost 0 bases and the J segment 3 bases; nucleotides outside the gene matches: 3. Germline CDR1 reads SGHNT; CDR2 reads YENEEA. This chain's CDR3 is CASSLEGTSGEETQYF. The CDR3, as DNA: TGTGCCAGCAGCTTAGAAGGGACTAGCGGAGAAGAGACCCAGTACTTC.

This chain links TRBV15 with TRBJ1-1; no clear D. This CDR3 region has 17 residues. Germline-derived CDR1 and CDR2 are LNHNV and YYDKDF (reference sequence). Trimming pared 5 bases from V and 1 base from J, leaving 20 bases between. CDR3 in DNA: TGTGCCACCAGCCTTATGGGAAGGCGGCTGGAGAACACTGAAGCTTTCTTT. Its protein product is CATSLMGRRLENTEAFF.

The chain recombines TRBV12-3 or TRBV12-4 with TRBJ1-4; D call uncertain. The V end was cut by 5 bases, the J end by 12 bases, with 13 bases between. The CDR3 totals 12 residues. CDR3 bases: TGTGCCAGCAGTCTGGACGGTTGGGAACTGTTTTTT. It encodes CASSLDGWELFF.

There are many counts of this clonotype. The J gene is TRBJ1-2, the V gene TRBV12-3 or TRBV12-4, with a tentative D call TRBD1 (6 bases). This CDR3 has 17 amino acids. The V end was cut by 5 bases, the J end by 4 bases, with 23 bases between. The CDR3 bases are TGTGCCAGCAGTCTCTGGTTCCGGGACAAAAAAATCTATGGCTACACCTTC. Translated, it gives CASSLWFRDKKIYGYTF.

The chain links TRBV5-4 to TRBJ2-2; 8 nucleotides match TRBD2. Per the germline V gene, CDR1 is SGHNT and CDR2 is YYREEE (reference sequence). CDR3 length: 15 residues. Trimming took 4 bases from V and 3 from J; bases not matched to a gene: 5. CDR3 in amino acids: CASSRSGRDTGELFF. Written as DNA, the CDR3 is TGTGCCAGCAGCCGGAGCGGGAGAGACACCGGGGAGCTGTTTTTT.

This chain joins TRBV28 and TRBJ1-5; no clear D gene. There are 16 residues in the CDR3. V was clipped by 6 bases and J by 4 bases, with 19 bases between them. Germline CDR1 and CDR2: MDHEN and SYDVKM. For the CDR3, the DNA is TGTGCCAGCAGGGTCGCCGGGTCCCGGAGGAATCAGCCCCAGCATTTT. The encoded protein is CASRVAGSRRNQPQHF.

This clonotype was counted between two and nine times. The chain links TRBV9 to TRBJ2-7, with 8 bases aligning to TRBD1. After removal of 3 bases from V and 1 base from J, the junction contained 6 bases not matched to a gene. The CDR3 length is 15 residues. Germline V gene lookup returns CDR1 SGDLS and CDR2 YYNGEE. The CDR3: CASSAGTGSSYEQYF. The CDR3 coding sequence is TGTGCCAGCAGCGCAGGGACAGGTTCGTCCTACGAGCAGTACTTC.

This clonotype came up a few times. This rearrangement joins TRBV7-2 to TRBJ1-5; 7 bases are shared with TRBD1. The ends lost 5 bases at V and 5 bases at J; junction bases unmatched: 9. Germline assignment: CDR1 SGHTA and CDR2 FQGNSA. The CDR3 loop spans 15 amino acids. DNA of the CDR3: TGTGCCAGCAGCGGAAATAGGGGGCGCGATCAGCCCCAGCATTTT. Its translation is CASSGNRGRDQPQHF. The complete variable domain, with remaining parts taken from reference TRBV7-2 and TRBJ1-5, reads GAGVSQSPSNKVTEKGKDVELRCDPISGHTALYWYRQSLGQGLEFLIYFQGNSAPDKSGLPSDRFSAERTGGSVSTLTIQRTQQEDSAVYLCASSGNRGRDQPQHFGDGTRLSIL.

This clonotype has just a few counts. The chain uses TRBV20-1 and TRBJ2-4; D possibly uses TRBD1 or TRBD2 (6 bases each). Germline V gives CDR1 DFQATT, CDR2 SNEGSKA (reference sequence). V lost 4 bases and J lost 0, with 10 bases in between. This CDR3 is built from 14 residues. The CDR3 reads CSATQGLAKNIQYF. Here the CDR3 DNA reads TGCAGTGCTACACAGGGACTAGCCAAAAACATTCAGTACTTC.

The V gene is TRBV12-3 or TRBV12-4, the J gene TRBJ2-2; TRBD1 might be the D (6 bases). CDR3 size: 18 residues. The V end lost 4 bases, the J end lost 1 base, and 19 bases lay between the germline ends. CDR3 nucleotides: TGTGCCAGCAGTTCGCTGGCCCCGACAGGAATGAACACCGGGGAGCTGTTTTTT. Translation: CASSSLAPTGMNTGELFF.

This clonotype turned up a few times. This chain connects TRBV6-2 or TRBV6-3 to TRBJ1-2; D not resolved. The germline CDR1 and CDR2 sequences are MNHEY and SVGEGT. V lost 6 bases and J lost 3, with 14 bases in between. This CDR3 spans 14 amino acids. The DNA for the CDR3 is TGTGCCAGCAGAAAGCCACTGGCGGACTATGGCTACACCTTC. This sequence encodes CASRKPLADYGYTF.